What follows are 17 T cell receptor beta chains derived from one specimen sequenced in a study of cytomegalovirus exposure and HLA in healthy donors (dated by TCRdb to about 2017). Libraries were constructed by the immunoSEQ multiplex PCR assay. For the multiplex PCR, a mixture combining 60 forward primers for TCR Vbeta segments and 13 reverse primers for TCR Jbeta segments was used. In its TCRdb copy, this immuneACCESS table keeps in-frame sequences only and misses some clones. Where compared with another copy, unresolved V genes explain less than half of these, and the others have no known cause. Counted in this sample were approximately 160,000 clones; roughly 79% of them appeared once. The top ten constitute around 7% of the sample. Sequenced: PBMCs. The receptors stem from a male donor in good health and CMV-seropositive.

The CDR3, as DNA: TGTGCCAGGGCGGGACCTGGGGCAGATACGCAGTATTTT. Translation: CARAGPGADTQYF. V and J are TRBV2 and TRBJ2-3; tentatively, D is TRBD2 (6 bases). CDR3 length: 13 residues. CDR1 SNHLY and CDR2 FYNNEI come from the germline V gene. The germline V and J ends were trimmed by 9 bases and 4 bases, with 14 bases remaining between them.

This chain uses TRBV7-2 with TRBJ2-3; 10 nucleotides line up with TRBD2. V was pared by 2 bases and J by 5 bases, with 7 bases of the junction left unmatched. The V gene's germline CDR1 is SGHTA and CDR2 FQGNSA. The CDR3 loop spans 16 amino acids. This CDR3 reads CASSLQAGGQGDTQYF. The CDR3 DNA reads as TGTGCCAGCAGCTTACAAGCGGGGGGGCAAGGAGATACGCAGTATTTT. The whole variable domain, remainder taken from reference TRBV7-2 and TRBJ2-3, is GAGVSQSPSNKVTEKGKDVELRCDPISGHTALYWYRQSLGQGLEFLIYFQGNSAPDKSGLPSDRFSAERTGGSVSTLTIQRTQQEDSAVYLCASSLQAGGQGDTQYFGPGTRLTVL.

The CDR3 coding sequence is TGTGCCAGTAGTATAGCCTCGGGACAGGGCTACGAGCAGTACTTC. It is translated as CASSIASGQGYEQYF. The rearrangement uses TRBV19 and TRBJ2-7; 9 bases are a match to TRBD1. From germline, CDR1 is LNHDA and CDR2 SQIVND (reference sequence). The CDR3 runs to 15 residues. J gave up 3 bases and V 1 base, and 4 bases lay outside the gene matches.

J is TRBJ2-1 and V is TRBV18; 11 bases are a match to TRBD2. V dropped 5 bases and J dropped 4; count of bases not matched to a gene: 10. The CDR3 loop spans 17 amino acids. Germline V gene lookup returns CDR1 KGHSH and CDR2 LQKENI. As DNA, the CDR3 is TGTGCCAGCTCATCCAAACTAGCGGGGGCCGTATACAATGAGCAGTTCTTC. It specifies CASSSKLAGAVYNEQFF.

V and J are TRBV7-3 and TRBJ2-3; D unresolved. The V gene's germline CDR1 is SGHTA and CDR2 FQGTGA. This CDR3 spans 13 amino acids. V was shortened by 2 bases and J by 3 bases, with 6 bases between the two germline ends. Written as DNA, the CDR3 is TGTGCCAGCAGCTTATCCTTGACAGATACGCAGTATTTT. It yields the protein CASSLSLTDTQYF.

The CDR3 loop is CASSQYRDTTNTEAFF. The CDR3 DNA sequence: TGCGCCAGCAGCCAATACCGGGACACCACGAACACTGAAGCTTTCTTT. J is TRBJ1-1 and V is TRBV4-3, with D possibly being TRBD1 (6 bases). V dropped 2 bases and J dropped 1 base, with 14 bases sitting between them. The CDR3 has 16 residues. Germline assignment: CDR1 LGHNA and CDR2 YSLEER.

The rearrangement joins TRBV6-5 to TRBJ1-1; 8 bases are a match to TRBD1. In germline, CDR1 is MNHEY, CDR2 SVGAGI. CDR3 length: 16 amino acids. With V trimmed by 0 bases and J by 7 bases, 10 bases remained unmatched. The CDR3 sequence is CASSYSTRGQGIEAFF. The CDR3 nucleotides are TGTGCCAGCAGTTACTCGACCAGGGGGCAGGGGATTGAAGCTTTCTTT.

The rearrangement links TRBV19 to TRBJ1-1; D gene uncertain. Germline values: CDR1 LNHDA, CDR2 SQIVND (reference sequence). Trimming took 5 bases from V and 1 from J, leaving 14 bases between them. This CDR3 contains 15 residues. The DNA for the CDR3 is TGTGCCAGTAGTGTCTATGAGGGAGGGAACACTGAAGCTTTCTTT. It codes for CASSVYEGGNTEAFF.

This clone occurred many times. CDR3 bases: TGTGCCAGCAGTGAATACACAGGGGGTATGAACACTGAAGCTTTCTTT. Its translation: CASSEYTGGMNTEAFF. The V call is TRBV6-1, the J call TRBJ1-1; 8 bases fit TRBD1. Germline loops: CDR1 MNHNS, CDR2 SASEGT. The junction had 5 bases not matched to a gene; V was cut back by 2 bases and J by 0 bases. CDR3 size: 16 residues.

The chain is built from TRBV5-4 and TRBJ2-7, with 8 bases fitting TRBD1. This CDR3 has 13 amino acids. The germline V gene encodes CDR1 SGHNT and CDR2 YYREEE (reference sequence). The ends lost 0 bases at V and 6 bases at J; junction bases unmatched: 2. CDR3 protein: CASSLGTGREQYF. The CDR3 bases are TGTGCCAGCAGCTTGGGGACAGGGCGCGAGCAGTACTTC.

The genes are TRBV2 and TRBJ2-3, with TRBD1 identical over 7 bases. V lost 5 bases to trimming and J lost 6 bases; unmatched junction nucleotides: 11. The V gene's germline CDR1 is SNHLY and CDR2 FYNNEI. The CDR3 is 15 amino acids. The CDR3 nucleotides are TGTGCCAGCAGTCTCGACAGGGCGGGTGTGGATACGCAGTATTTT. Its protein is CASSLDRAGVDTQYF.

The chain links TRBV29-1 to TRBJ2-7; the D gene is possibly TRBD1 (6 bases). The CDR3 spans 16 residues. Trimming left V 2 bases short and J 2 bases short, with 19 bases between. Germline-derived CDR1 and CDR2 are SQVTM and ANQGSEA. This CDR3 is CSVELTRGLLPYEQYF. The CDR3 bases are TGCAGCGTTGAACTAACCAGGGGTTTGTTGCCCTACGAGCAGTACTTC.

The chain joins TRBV4-3 to TRBJ1-1; D gene ambiguous. V lost 0 bases and J lost 6, with 8 bases in between. Germline assignment: CDR1 LGHNA and CDR2 YSLEER. CDR3 length: 13 residues. The CDR3 loop reads CASSQDKHSEAFF. The DNA for the CDR3 is TGCGCCAGCAGCCAAGATAAGCACTCTGAAGCTTTCTTT.

The rearrangement links TRBV7-9 to TRBJ1-4; 10 bases are a match to TRBD1. Trimming at V came to 4 bases and at J to 8 bases, leaving 4 bases not matched to a gene. CDR1 and CDR2 from the germline V gene are SEHNR and FQNEAQ (reference sequence). The CDR3 runs 14 residues. The CDR3 bases are TGTGCCAGCAGCTCGACAGGGGGCGGGGAAAAACTGTTTTTT. It codes for CASSSTGGGEKLFF.

V usage is TRBV5-1 and J usage is TRBJ1-1, with 11 positions matching TRBD1. From germline, CDR1 is SGHRS and CDR2 YFSETQ. Germline trimming cut 0 bases from V and 1 base from J; bases unmatched to any gene: 2. The CDR3 loop spans 16 amino acids. CDR3 amino acids: CASSLGGTGGNTEAFF. CDR3 DNA: TGCGCCAGCAGCTTGGGGGGGACAGGGGGGAACACTGAAGCTTTCTTT.

The rearrangement joins TRBV5-1 to TRBJ2-1; TRBD2 matches 7 bases. The CDR3 totals 15 residues. Germline V lookup: CDR1 SGHRS, CDR2 YFSETQ. V lost 1 base and J lost 9; bases outside the gene matches: 10. The CDR3 here is CASSLTTARGGEQFF. CDR3 sequence (DNA): TGCGCCAGCAGCTTGACGACGGCGCGCGGGGGTGAGCAGTTCTTC. Based on the CDR3 plus reference TRBV5-1 and TRBJ2-1, the full variable domain is KAGVTQTPRYLIKTRGQQVTLSCSPISGHRSVSWYQQTPGQGLQFLFEYFSETQRNKGNFPGRFSGRQFSNSRSEMNVSTLELGDSALYLCASSLTTARGGEQFFGPGTRLTVL.

In this sample, this clone turned up a few times. The genes are TRBV27 and TRBJ1-6; D might be TRBD1 (6 bases). V gave up 5 bases and J gave up 0 bases, with 14 bases separating them. The germline CDR1 and CDR2 sequences are MNHEY and SMNVEV (reference sequence). The CDR3 extends over 17 amino acids. This CDR3 is CASSLGHLSSYNSPLHF. The CDR3 coding sequence is TGTGCCAGCAGTCTGGGACACCTGAGCTCCTATAATTCACCCCTCCACTTT.